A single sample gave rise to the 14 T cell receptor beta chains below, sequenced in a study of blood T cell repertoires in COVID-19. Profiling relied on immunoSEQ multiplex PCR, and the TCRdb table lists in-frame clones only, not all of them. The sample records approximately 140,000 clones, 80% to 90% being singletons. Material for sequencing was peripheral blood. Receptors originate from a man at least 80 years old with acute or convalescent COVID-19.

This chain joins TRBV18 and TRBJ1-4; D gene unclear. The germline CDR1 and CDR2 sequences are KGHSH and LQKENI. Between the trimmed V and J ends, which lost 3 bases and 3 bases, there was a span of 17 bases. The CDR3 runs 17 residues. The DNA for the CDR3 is TGTGCCAGCTCACCGGGCAGCCCCCGGCAGGCTAATGAAAAACTGTTTTTT. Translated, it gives CASSPGSPRQANEKLFF.

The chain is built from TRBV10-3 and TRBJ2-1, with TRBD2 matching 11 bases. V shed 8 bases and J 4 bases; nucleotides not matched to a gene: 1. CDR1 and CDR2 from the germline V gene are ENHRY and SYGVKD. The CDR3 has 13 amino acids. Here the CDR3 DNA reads TGTGCCATCGGGACTAGCGGTTACAATGAGCAGTTCTTC. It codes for CAIGTSGYNEQFF.

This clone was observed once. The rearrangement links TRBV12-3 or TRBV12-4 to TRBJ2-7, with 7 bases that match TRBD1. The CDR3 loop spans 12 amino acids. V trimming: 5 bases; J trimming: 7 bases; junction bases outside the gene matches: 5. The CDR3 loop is CASSQGDGEQYF. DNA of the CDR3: TGTGCCAGCAGTCAGGGGGACGGGGAGCAGTACTTC.

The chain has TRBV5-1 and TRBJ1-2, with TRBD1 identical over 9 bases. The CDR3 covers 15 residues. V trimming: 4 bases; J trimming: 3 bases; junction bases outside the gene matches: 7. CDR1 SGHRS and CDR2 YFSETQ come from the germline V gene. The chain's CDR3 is CASSPSGTGHYGYTF. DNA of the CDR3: TGCGCCAGCAGCCCCTCCGGGACAGGGCACTATGGCTACACCTTC.

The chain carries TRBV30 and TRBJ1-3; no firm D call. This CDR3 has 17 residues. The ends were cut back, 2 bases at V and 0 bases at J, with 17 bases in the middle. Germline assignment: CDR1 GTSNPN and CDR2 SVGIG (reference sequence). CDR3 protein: CAWSLGRGGSSGNTIYF. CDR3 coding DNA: TGTGCCTGGAGTCTGGGTAGAGGTGGGAGCTCTGGAAACACCATATATTTT.

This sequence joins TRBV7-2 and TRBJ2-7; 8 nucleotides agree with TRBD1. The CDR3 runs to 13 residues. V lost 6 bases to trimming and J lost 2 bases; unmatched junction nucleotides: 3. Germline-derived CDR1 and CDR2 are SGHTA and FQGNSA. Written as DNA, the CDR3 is TGTGCCAGCAGTGAACAGGGGGCCTACGAGCAGTACTTC. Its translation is CASSEQGAYEQYF.

The CDR3 nucleotides are TGTGCCAGCAGTGAAATTATGGGGGGTAATGAAAAACTGTTTTTT. As protein: CASSEIMGGNEKLFF. The chain recombines TRBV2 with TRBJ1-4; tentatively, D is TRBD1 (5 bases). Germline V CDR1 and CDR2: SNHLY, FYNNEI. This CDR3 comprises 15 residues. The V and J ends lost 2 bases and 4 bases respectively, with 11 bases between them.

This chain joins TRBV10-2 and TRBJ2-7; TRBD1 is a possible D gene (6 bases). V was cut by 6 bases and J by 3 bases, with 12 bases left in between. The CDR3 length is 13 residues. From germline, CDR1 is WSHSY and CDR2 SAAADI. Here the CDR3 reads CASRSRDIYEQYF. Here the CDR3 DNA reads TGCGCCAGCAGGTCCCGGGACATCTACGAGCAGTACTTC.

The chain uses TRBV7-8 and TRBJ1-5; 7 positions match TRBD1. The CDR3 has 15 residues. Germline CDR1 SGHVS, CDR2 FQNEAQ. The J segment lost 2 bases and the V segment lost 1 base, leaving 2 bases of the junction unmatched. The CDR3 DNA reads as TGTGCCAGCAGCTTAGGAAGGGGGCGCAATCAGCCCCAGCATTTT. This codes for CASSLGRGRNQPQHF. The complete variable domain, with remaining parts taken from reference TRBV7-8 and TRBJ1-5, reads GAGVSQSPRYKVAKRGQDVALRCDPISGHVSLFWYQQALGQGPEFLTYFQNEAQLDKSGLPSDRFFAERPEGSVSTLKIQRTQQEDSAVYLCASSLGRGRNQPQHFGDGTRLSIL.

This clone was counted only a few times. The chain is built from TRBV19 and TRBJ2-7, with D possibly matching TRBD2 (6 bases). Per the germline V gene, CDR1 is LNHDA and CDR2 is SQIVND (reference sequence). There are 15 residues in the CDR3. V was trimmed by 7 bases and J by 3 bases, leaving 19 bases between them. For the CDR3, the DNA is TGTGCCAGTAAAGGGCGGTCTAGCGCCTACTACGAGCAGTACTTC. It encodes CASKGRSSAYYEQYF.

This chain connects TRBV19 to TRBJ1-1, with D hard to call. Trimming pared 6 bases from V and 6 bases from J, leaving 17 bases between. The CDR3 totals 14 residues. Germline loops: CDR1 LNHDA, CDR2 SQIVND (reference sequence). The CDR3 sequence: CASSLGLGSAEAFF. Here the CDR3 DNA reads TGTGCCAGTAGCCTCGGCCTCGGTAGCGCTGAAGCTTTCTTT.

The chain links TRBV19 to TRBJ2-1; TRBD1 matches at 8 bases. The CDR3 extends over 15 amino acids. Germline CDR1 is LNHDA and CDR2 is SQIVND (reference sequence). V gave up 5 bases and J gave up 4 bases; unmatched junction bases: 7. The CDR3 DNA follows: TGTGCCAGTAGTCTCGGACAGGGAAGGTACAATGAGCAGTTCTTC. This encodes CASSLGQGRYNEQFF.

DNA for the CDR3: TGTGCCAGCAGCTTAATAACGGGGACAGGGGGAGGGGAAAAACTGTTTTTT. Its protein product is CASSLITGTGGGEKLFF. The chain combines TRBV7-3 with TRBJ1-4, with TRBD1 identical over 11 bases. Germline assignment: CDR1 SGHTA and CDR2 FQGTGA. The CDR3 is made up of 17 amino acids. V shed 1 base and J 8 bases; nucleotides not matched to a gene: 9.

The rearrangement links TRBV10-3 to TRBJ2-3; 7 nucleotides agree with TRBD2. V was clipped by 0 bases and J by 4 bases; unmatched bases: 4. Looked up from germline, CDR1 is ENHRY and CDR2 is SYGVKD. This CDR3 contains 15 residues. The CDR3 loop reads CAISESTSWADTQYF. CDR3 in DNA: TGTGCCATCAGTGAGTCGACTAGCTGGGCAGATACGCAGTATTTT.